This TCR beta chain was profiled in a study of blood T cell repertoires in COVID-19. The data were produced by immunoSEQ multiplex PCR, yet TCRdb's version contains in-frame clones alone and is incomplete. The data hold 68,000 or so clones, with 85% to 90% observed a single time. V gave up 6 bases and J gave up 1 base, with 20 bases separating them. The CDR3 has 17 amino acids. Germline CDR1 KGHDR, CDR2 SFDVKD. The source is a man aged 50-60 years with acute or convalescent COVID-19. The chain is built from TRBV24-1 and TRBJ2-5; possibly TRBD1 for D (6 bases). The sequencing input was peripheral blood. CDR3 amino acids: CATSPGLAGVFQETQYF. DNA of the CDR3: TGTGCCACCAGTCCTGGGTTGGCAGGGGTTTTCCAAGAGACCCAGTACTTC.